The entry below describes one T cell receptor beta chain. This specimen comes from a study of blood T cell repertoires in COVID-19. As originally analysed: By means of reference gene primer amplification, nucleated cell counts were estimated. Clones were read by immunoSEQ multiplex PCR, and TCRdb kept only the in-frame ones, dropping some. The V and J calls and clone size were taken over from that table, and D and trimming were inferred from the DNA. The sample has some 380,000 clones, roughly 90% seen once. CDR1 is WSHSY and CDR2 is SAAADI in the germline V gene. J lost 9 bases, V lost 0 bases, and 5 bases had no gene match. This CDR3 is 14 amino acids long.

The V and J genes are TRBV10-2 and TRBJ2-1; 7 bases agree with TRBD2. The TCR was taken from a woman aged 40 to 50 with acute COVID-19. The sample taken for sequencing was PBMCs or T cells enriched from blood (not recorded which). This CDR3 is CASSESWGGSEQFF. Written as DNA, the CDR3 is TGCGCCAGCAGTGAGTCGTGGGGGGGGAGTGAGCAGTTCTTC.